Sequencing of this T cell receptor beta chain was carried out in a study of early T cells in non-severe SARS-CoV-2 infection. Study-wide background: Sequenced bulk RNA came from whole blood that was unsorted, and chains were unpaired. Findings and caveats of the study: Matches to VDJdb favored anti-spike CD8 responses and missed private and CD4 specificities.

About this clonotype: The antigen is undetermined.

Unique molecular identifier tags were affixed to discrete cDNA molecules. TCRdb redid the calling of the 5' RACE reads with MiXCR, one entry per CDR3 protein. The sample contains 55,000 or so distinct CDR3 sequences, 5.5% to 8.5% of which appear only once. This TCR was sampled from an adult who was a healthcare worker with PCR-confirmed SARS-CoV-2 infection or an uninfected control (not recorded which). This specimen was whole blood, taken at baseline.

CDR3 nucleotides: TGTGCCAGTTCCTTGCGGGAGCCCTCCTACAATGAGCAGTTCTTC. It encodes CASSLREPSYNEQFF. J is TRBJ2-1 and V is TRBV6-1; 7 nucleotides match TRBD2. The CDR3 contains 15 residues. Unmatched junction bases numbered 8, after V lost 9 bases and J lost 0 bases. Per germline, CDR1 MNHNS and CDR2 SASEGT.